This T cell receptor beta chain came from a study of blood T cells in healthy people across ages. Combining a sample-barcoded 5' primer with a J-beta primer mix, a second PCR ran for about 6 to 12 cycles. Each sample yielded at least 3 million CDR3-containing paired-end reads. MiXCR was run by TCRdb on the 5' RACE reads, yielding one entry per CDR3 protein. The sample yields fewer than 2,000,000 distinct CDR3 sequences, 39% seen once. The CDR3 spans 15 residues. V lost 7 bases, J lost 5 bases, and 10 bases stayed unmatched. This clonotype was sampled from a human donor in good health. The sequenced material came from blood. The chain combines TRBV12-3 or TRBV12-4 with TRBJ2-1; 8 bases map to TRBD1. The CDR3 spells CASTSPGQANNEQFF. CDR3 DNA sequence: TGTGCCAGCACATCTCCGGGACAGGCGAACAATGAGCAGTTCTTC.